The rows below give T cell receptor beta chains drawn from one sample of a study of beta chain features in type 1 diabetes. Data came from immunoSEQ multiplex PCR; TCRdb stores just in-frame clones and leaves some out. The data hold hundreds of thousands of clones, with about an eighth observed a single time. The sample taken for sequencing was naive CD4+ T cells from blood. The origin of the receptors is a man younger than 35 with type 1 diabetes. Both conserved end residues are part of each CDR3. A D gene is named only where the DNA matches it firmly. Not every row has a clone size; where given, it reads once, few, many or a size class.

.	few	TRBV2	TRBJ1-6	TGTGCCAGTTACCGGGAGCCCAATTCACCCCTCCACTTT	CASYREPNSPLHF
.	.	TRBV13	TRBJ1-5	TGTGCCAGCAGCGCTAGCGGTTTTCAGCCCCAGCATTTT	CASSASGFQPQHF
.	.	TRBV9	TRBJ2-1	TGTGCCAGCAGCGAGCTTGCAGGGGCTTACAATGAGCAGTTCTTC	CASSELAGAYNEQFF
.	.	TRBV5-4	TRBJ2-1	TGTGCCAGCAGCATTCCATCTTGGGGGTTAACCTACAATGAGCAGTTCTTC	CASSIPSWGLTYNEQFF
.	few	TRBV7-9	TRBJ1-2	TGTGCCAGCAGCTTTGCCTCCCCCCGACAGCACCAGGGGGGCTACACCTTC	CASSFASPRQHQGGYTF
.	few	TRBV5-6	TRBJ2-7	TGTGCCAGCAGCTTTGAAAGGTACGAGCAGTACTTC	CASSFERYEQYF
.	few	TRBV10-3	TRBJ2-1	TGTGCCTCAGGGAGGGGGAGCTCCTACAATGAGCAGTTCTTC	CASGRGSSYNEQFF
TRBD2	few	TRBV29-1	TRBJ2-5	TGCAGCGTTGAAGGGGCGGGGGGCCGAGACCTAGAGACCCAGTACTTC	CSVEGAGGRDLETQYF
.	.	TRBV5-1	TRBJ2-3	TGCGCCAGCAGCTTGGCAGAGCGCACAGATACGCAGTATTTT	CASSLAERTDTQYF
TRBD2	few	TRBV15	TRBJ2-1	TGTGCCACCAGCAGAGATGCACAGACTAGCGGGACTTACAATGAGCAGTTCTTC	CATSRDAQTSGTYNEQFF
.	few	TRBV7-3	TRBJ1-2	TGTGCCAGCAGCACGTCAACGACAGGCCTCTATGGCTACACCTTC	CASSTSTTGLYGYTF
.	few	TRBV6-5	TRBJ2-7	TGTGCCAGCAGTTACGATGACAGTATGTACTTC	CASSYDDSMYF
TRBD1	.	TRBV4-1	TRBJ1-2	TGCGCCAGCAGCCAAACCGACAGGGGTTATGGCTACACCTTC	CASSQTDRGYGYTF
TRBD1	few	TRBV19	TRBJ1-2	TGTGCCAGTAGTCCCGAGGACAGGGGCTATGGCTACACCTTC	CASSPEDRGYGYTF
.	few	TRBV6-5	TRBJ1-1	TGTGCCAGCAGAACGCCTCTAGACAACACTGAAGCTTTCTTT	CASRTPLDNTEAFF
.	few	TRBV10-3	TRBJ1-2	TGTGCCATCAGTAGGACAGACTTGGAAGGCTACACCTTC	CAISRTDLEGYTF
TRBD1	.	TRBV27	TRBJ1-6	TGTGCCACCACAGCGCCTGGACAGGGGAATTCACCCCTCCACTTT	CATTAPGQGNSPLHF
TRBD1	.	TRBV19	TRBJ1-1	TGTGCCAGTAGCACGACAGGGCTGAACACTGAAGCTTTCTTT	CASSTTGLNTEAFF
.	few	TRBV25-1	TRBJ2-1	TGTGCCAGCAGTGTCTCCGGGACACCTGGGGAGCAGTTCTTC	CASSVSGTPGEQFF
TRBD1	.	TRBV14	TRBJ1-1	TGTGCCAGCAGCCTGATCGGGACAGGAGTAGCTTTCTTT	CASSLIGTGVAFF
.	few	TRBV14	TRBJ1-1	TGTGCCAGCAGCCATATGGCCAGCTCAGCTTTCTTT	CASSHMASSAFF
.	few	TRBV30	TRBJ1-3	TGTGCCTGGAGCTCGGGGGAGGGAAACACCATATATTTT	CAWSSGEGNTIYF
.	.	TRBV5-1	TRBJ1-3	TGCGCCAGCAGCAGGCCGACAGGAGACTCTGGAAACACCATATATTTT	CASSRPTGDSGNTIYF
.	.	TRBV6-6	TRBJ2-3	TGTGCCAGCAGTTACGGAGATACGCAGTATTTT	CASSYGDTQYF